Here is one TCR beta chain with its context. The CDR3 loop spans 14 amino acids. V lost 3 bases and J lost 7; bases outside the gene matches: 4. Germline V gene data show CDR1 as SGHRS and CDR2 as YFSETQ. This record comes from a study of blood T cell repertoires in COVID-19. Produced via immunoSEQ multiplex PCR; TCRdb's table is partial and in-frame only. The table has some 300,000 clones, 75% to 90% seen once. The receptor's source is a woman in her forties or fifties with COVID-19, enrolled during active disease. The chain is built from TRBV5-1 and TRBJ2-1; 10 nucleotides agree with TRBD2. Sample: peripheral blood. CDR3 residues: CASSSASGSNEQFF. The CDR3 region has the DNA TGCGCCAGCAGCTCCGCTAGCGGGAGTAATGAGCAGTTCTTC.